This T cell receptor (beta chain) was found in a study of blood T cell repertoires in COVID-19. Libraries were prepared by immunoSEQ multiplex PCR; TCRdb keeps only in-frame clonotypes and omits some of them. The data show some 200,000 clones, approximately 91% seen once. Germline CDR1 is ENHRY and CDR2 is SYGVKD. This CDR3 region has 14 residues. V gave up 5 bases and J gave up 4 bases, with 12 bases separating them. Sequenced: peripheral blood. This sequence was found in a man in his fifties with COVID-19, enrolled during active disease. J is TRBJ1-3 and V is TRBV10-3, with D possibly being TRBD1 (6 bases). The CDR3 DNA is TGTGCCATCAGTACTCAGGGGATAGGAAACACCATATATTTT. Translated: CAISTQGIGNTIYF.